Listed below are T cell receptor beta chains from one sample, sequenced in a study of T cell responses to AZD1222 COVID-19 vaccine. Generated by immunoSEQ multiplex PCR, the TCRdb table keeps only in-frame clones and is missing some. Of around 97,000 clones in the sample, about 92% were seen once. Material: peripheral blood, obtained on day 0 of AZD1222 vaccination. The receptors shown here come from an adult in good health. CDR3s include the opening cysteine and the closing phenylalanine or tryptophan. D genes are given only for firm matches. Expanded clones are given a class, and other clones once, few, many or no size at all.

v_gene	abundance	d_gene	j_gene	CDR3aa	CDR3nt
TRBV5-3	-	-	TRBJ2-5	CARSSALCGLETQYF	TGTGCCAGAAGCTCCGCCCTCTGCGGTCTGGAGACCCAGTACTTC
TRBV2	-	TRBD1	TRBJ2-4	CASTPETGSIQYF	TGTGCCAGCACACCTGAGACAGGGAGCATTCAGTACTTC
TRBV7-2	-	-	TRBJ2-1	CASSLDHYNEQFF	TGTGCCAGCAGCCTGGATCACTACAATGAGCAGTTCTTC
TRBV7-2	-	-	TRBJ1-6	CASSLVGHRGYNSPLHF	TGTGCCAGCAGCTTAGTGGGACACCGAGGGTATAATTCACCCCTCCACTTT
TRBV4-3	-	TRBD2	TRBJ2-1	CASSQPPGLAGSSEQFF	TGCGCCAGCAGCCAACCCCCGGGACTAGCGGGGAGTAGTGAGCAGTTCTTC
TRBV27	-	TRBD1	TRBJ2-1	CASSYGQGEGNEQFF	TGTGCCAGCAGTTACGGACAGGGGGAGGGCAATGAGCAGTTCTTC
TRBV11-2	-	-	TRBJ1-1	CASSFGRVYGTEAFF	TGTGCCAGCAGCTTCGGACGGGTCTATGGGACTGAAGCTTTCTTT
TRBV12-3/TRBV12-4	-	-	TRBJ2-1	CASSTLGGQFF	TGTGCCAGCAGTACCCTGGGGGGTCAGTTCTTC
TRBV6-6	-	-	TRBJ2-7	CATPGHEQYF	TGTGCCACCCCGGGGCACGAGCAGTACTTC
TRBV18	-	TRBD1	TRBJ2-7	CASSPPKGGAMNEQYF	TGTGCCAGCTCACCACCGAAAGGGGGCGCGATGAACGAGCAGTACTTC
TRBV27	-	-	TRBJ2-3	CASSGWDTQYF	TGTGCCAGCAGTGGATGGGATACGCAGTATTTT
TRBV7-8	-	TRBD1	TRBJ2-1	CASSPQYRDSSYNEQFF	TGTGCCAGCAGCCCGCAATACCGGGACAGCTCCTACAATGAGCAGTTCTTC
TRBV28	-	-	TRBJ2-7	CASSFGLYEQYF	TGTGCCAGCAGTTTCGGCCTCTACGAGCAGTACTTC
TRBV24-1	-	-	TRBJ1-4	CATSEAGPNEKLFF	TGTGCCACCAGTGAGGCGGGACCGAATGAAAAACTGTTTTTT
TRBV2	-	-	TRBJ1-2	CASSAEGWDGYTF	TGTGCCAGCAGCGCCGAAGGTTGGGATGGCTACACCTTC
TRBV28	-	TRBD1	TRBJ1-3	CASSFTGAGNTIYF	TGTGCCAGCAGTTTCACAGGGGCTGGAAACACCATATATTTT
TRBV20-1	many	-	TRBJ1-1	CSAETWGEAFF	TGCAGTGCCGAGACGTGGGGTGAAGCTTTCTTT
TRBV6-5	-	TRBD2	TRBJ2-1	CASRNLAGAANEQFF	TGTGCCAGCAGAAACCTAGCGGGGGCTGCCAATGAGCAGTTCTTC
TRBV10-2	-	-	TRBJ2-7	CASSESGSQYEQYF	TGCGCCAGCAGTGAGTCGGGTTCCCAGTACGAGCAGTACTTC
TRBV6-4	-	-	TRBJ2-5	CASSDAETQYF	TGTGCCAGCAGTGACGCCGAGACCCAGTACTTC
TRBV6-5	few	-	TRBJ1-4	CASRPEGTEKLFF	TGTGCCAGCAGACCTGAGGGGACTGAAAAACTGTTTTTT
TRBV5-1	-	TRBD1	TRBJ2-5	CASSIGTGGRIETQYF	TGCGCCAGCAGCATCGGGACAGGCGGACGGATTGAGACCCAGTACTTC
TRBV3-1/TRBV3-2	-	-	TRBJ1-1	CASSQEVSEAFF	TGTGCCAGCAGCCAAGAGGTGTCTGAAGCTTTCTTT